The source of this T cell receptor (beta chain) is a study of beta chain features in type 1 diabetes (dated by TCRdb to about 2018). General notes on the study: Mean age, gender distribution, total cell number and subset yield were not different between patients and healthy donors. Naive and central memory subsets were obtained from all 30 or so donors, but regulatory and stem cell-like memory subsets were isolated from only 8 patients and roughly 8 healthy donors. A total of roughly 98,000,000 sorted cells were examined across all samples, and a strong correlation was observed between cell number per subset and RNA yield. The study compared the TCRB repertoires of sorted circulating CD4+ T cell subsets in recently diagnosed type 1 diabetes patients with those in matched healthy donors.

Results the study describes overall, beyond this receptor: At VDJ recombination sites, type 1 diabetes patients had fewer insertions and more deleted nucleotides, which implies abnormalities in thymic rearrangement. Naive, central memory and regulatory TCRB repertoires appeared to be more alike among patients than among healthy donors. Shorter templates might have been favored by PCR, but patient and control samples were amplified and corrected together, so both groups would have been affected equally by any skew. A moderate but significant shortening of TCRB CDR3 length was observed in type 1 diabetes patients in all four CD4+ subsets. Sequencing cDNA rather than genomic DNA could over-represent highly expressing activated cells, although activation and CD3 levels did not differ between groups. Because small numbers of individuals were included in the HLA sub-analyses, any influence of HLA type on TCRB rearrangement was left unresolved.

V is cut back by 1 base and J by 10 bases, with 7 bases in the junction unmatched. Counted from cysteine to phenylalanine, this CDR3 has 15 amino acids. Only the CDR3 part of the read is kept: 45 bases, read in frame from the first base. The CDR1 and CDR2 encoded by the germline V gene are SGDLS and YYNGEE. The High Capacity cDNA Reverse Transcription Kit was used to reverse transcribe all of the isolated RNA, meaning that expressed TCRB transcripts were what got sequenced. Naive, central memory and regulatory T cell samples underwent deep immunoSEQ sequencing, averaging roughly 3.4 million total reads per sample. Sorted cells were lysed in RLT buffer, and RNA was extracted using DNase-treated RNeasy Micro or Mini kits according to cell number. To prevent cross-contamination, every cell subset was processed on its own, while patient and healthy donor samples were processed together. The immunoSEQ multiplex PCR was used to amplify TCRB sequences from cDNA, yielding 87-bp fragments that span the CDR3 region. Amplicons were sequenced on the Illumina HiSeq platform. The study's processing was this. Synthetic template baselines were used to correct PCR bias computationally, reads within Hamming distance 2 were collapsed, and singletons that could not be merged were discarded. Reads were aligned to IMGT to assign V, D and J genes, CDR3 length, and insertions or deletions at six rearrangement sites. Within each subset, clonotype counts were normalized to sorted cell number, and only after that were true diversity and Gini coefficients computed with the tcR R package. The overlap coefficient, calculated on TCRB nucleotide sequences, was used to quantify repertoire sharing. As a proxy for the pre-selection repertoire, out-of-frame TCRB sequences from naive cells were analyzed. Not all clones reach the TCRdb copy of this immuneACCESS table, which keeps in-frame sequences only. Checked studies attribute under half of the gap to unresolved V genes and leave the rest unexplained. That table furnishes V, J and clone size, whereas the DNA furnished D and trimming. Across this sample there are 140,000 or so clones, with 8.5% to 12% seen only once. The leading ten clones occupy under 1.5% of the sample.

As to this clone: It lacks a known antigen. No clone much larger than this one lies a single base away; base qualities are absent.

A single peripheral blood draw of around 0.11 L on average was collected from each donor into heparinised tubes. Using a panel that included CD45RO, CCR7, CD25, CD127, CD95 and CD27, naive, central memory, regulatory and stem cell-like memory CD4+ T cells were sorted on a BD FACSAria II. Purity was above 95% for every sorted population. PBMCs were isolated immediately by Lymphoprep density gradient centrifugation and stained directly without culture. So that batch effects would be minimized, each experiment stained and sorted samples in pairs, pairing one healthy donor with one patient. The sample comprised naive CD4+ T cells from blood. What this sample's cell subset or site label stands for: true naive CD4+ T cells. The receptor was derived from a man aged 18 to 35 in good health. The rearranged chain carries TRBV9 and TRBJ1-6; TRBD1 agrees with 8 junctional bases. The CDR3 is CASSVSETGVSPLHF. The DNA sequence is TGTGCCAGCAGCGTAAGCGAGACAGGGGTCTCACCCCTCCACTTT. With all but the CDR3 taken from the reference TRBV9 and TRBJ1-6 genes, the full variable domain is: DSGVTQTPKHLITATGQRVTLRCSPRSGDLSVYWYQQSLDQGLQFLIQYYNGEERAKGNILERFSAQQFPDLHSELNLSSLELGDSALYFCASSVSETGVSPLHFGNGTRLTVT.